Listed below are T cell receptor beta chains from one sample, sequenced in a study of vaccination effects on CD4 cells after COVID-19. Antigens of these TCRs are unknown. The table came from immunoSEQ multiplex PCR; TCRdb's copy has only in-frame clones and leaves some out. Among approximately 47,000 clones listed, 76% were seen once. Sequenced material: CD4+ T cells from PBMCs cultured without peptide, taken before COVID-19 vaccination. These TCRs come from a human donor who had a prior SARS-CoV-2 infection. Each CDR3 is given with its conserved first and last residue. The D gene is left open where the match is weak. Some rows mark clone size as missing; the rest say once, few, many or name a class of expanded clone.

cdr3_nt	cdr3_aa	j_call	clone_size	v_call	d_call
TGTGCCAGCAGATCCCTAGGGGGACCTGGGACCCAGTACTTC	CASRSLGGPGTQYF	TRBJ2-5	NA	TRBV6-5	NA
TGCGCCAGCAGCCAAGATTCGTGGGAAGAGACTGAAGCTTTCTTT	CASSQDSWEETEAFF	TRBJ1-1	few	TRBV4-3	NA
TGTGCCAGCAGCGTTCGGCAATTAGAGACCCAGTACTTC	CASSVRQLETQYF	TRBJ2-5	NA	TRBV11-3	NA
TGTGCCAGCAGCCTAATGGACCCCCCGGCGGGTTCACCCCTCCACTTT	CASSLMDPPAGSPLHF	TRBJ1-6	NA	TRBV6-2/TRBV6-3	NA
TGTGCCAGCTCACCGACTAGCGGGATAGATACGCAGTATTTT	CASSPTSGIDTQYF	TRBJ2-3	NA	TRBV18	TRBD2
TGTGCCAGCACCCGCGGATACACTGAAGCTTTCTTT	CASTRGYTEAFF	TRBJ1-1	NA	TRBV3-1/TRBV3-2	NA
TGTGCCAGCTCACCATCACATACAGGGTCGGGCACTGAAGCTTTCTTT	CASSPSHTGSGTEAFF	TRBJ1-1	once	TRBV18	NA
TGTGCCATCAGTGTTTCGCAGGGAGTAAACACCATATATTTT	CAISVSQGVNTIYF	TRBJ1-3	NA	TRBV10-3	NA
TGTGCCAGCAGTTACCCGACAGGGGGCCTGCGCTACGAGCAGTACTTC	CASSYPTGGLRYEQYF	TRBJ2-7	NA	TRBV6-5	TRBD1
TGTGCCAGCACCTCGACAGGGGGCGATCTGGGGTATGGCTACACCTTC	CASTSTGGDLGYGYTF	TRBJ1-2	NA	TRBV7-9	TRBD1
TGTGCCAGCAGGGAAGAGACAGGGGGCGTCACCGGGGAGCTGTTTTTT	CASREETGGVTGELFF	TRBJ2-2	NA	TRBV2	TRBD1
TGTGCCAGCTCACCCGGCGCCCCGTCCTACGAGCAGTACTTC	CASSPGAPSYEQYF	TRBJ2-7	NA	TRBV18	NA
TGTGCCAGCAGCCAAAACATTGCCTACGAGCAGTACTTC	CASSQNIAYEQYF	TRBJ2-7	NA	TRBV3-1/TRBV3-2	NA
TGTGCCAGCAGTTTTGAGGTATCTGGCTACACCTTC	CASSFEVSGYTF	TRBJ1-2	NA	TRBV6-2/TRBV6-3	NA
TGTGCCAGCAGCCAGACACTAGCGAATGAGCAGTTCTTC	CASSQTLANEQFF	TRBJ2-1	NA	TRBV3-1/TRBV3-2	TRBD2
TGTGCCAGCAGCGTGGGACTAGCGGGGGCAGAGACCCAGTACTTC	CASSVGLAGAETQYF	TRBJ2-5	NA	TRBV2	TRBD2
TGCGCCAGCAGTCAATTAAAACTGTTTTTT	CASSQLKLFF	TRBJ1-4	NA	TRBV23-1	NA
TGTGCCAGTAGTATCTCAGGGGGCGCGTTGAATGAGCAGTTCTTC	CASSISGGALNEQFF	TRBJ2-1	NA	TRBV19	TRBD1
TGTGCCAGCAGTTCCCATTTAGACGGTGCCTACGAGCAGTACTTC	CASSSHLDGAYEQYF	TRBJ2-7	NA	TRBV6-5	NA
TGTGCCATCAGTGTGTCGGACTATCAGGGGACCGGGGAGCTGTTTTTT	CAISVSDYQGTGELFF	TRBJ2-2	once	TRBV10-3	NA
TGTGCCAGCTCACCACCAGCGGGGCAAGGTGAAAAACTGTTTTTT	CASSPPAGQGEKLFF	TRBJ1-4	NA	TRBV18	NA
TGTGCCACCAGTGATTCTCAGGGGGCCGGGGAGACCCAGTACTTC	CATSDSQGAGETQYF	TRBJ2-5	NA	TRBV24-1	TRBD1
TGTGCCAGCAGCTTGGCCTTGGACATTGGGGATCAGCCCCAGCATTTT	CASSLALDIGDQPQHF	TRBJ1-5	NA	TRBV5-8	NA
TGTGCCAGCAGTGACGGGGGGACCTACGAGCAGTACTTC	CASSDGGTYEQYF	TRBJ2-7	NA	TRBV2	TRBD2
TGTGCCAGCAGAAAGTCCGGGACAGCAATCCACAATGAGCAGTTCTTC	CASRKSGTAIHNEQFF	TRBJ2-1	once	TRBV14	TRBD1
TGCGCCAGCAGCTTGGCCGTGGGGGTAGATACGCAGTATTTT	CASSLAVGVDTQYF	TRBJ2-3	NA	TRBV5-1	NA
TGTGCCAGCAGCAATAGCCCCCCAGGTGGCACAGATACGCAGTATTTT	CASSNSPPGGTDTQYF	TRBJ2-3	once	TRBV21-1	NA
TGTGCCAGCAGCTTAGGGGTAGTCAATGAGCAGTTCTTC	CASSLGVVNEQFF	TRBJ2-1	NA	TRBV11-2	NA
TGTGCCAGCAGCCAGATGAGCGGGAGCTTTTACAATGAGCAGTTCTTC	CASSQMSGSFYNEQFF	TRBJ2-1	NA	TRBV14	TRBD2
TGTGCCAGCAGCCCTAAACTAGCGGGGGGCGGTGAGCAGTTCTTC	CASSPKLAGGGEQFF	TRBJ2-1	few	TRBV3-1/TRBV3-2	TRBD2
TGTGCCAGCAGCGGGGAGGGGTTGAAAACGCAGTATTTT	CASSGEGLKTQYF	TRBJ2-3	NA	TRBV11-3	TRBD2
TGTGCCAGCAGCCAAGTTAGGCAGAACACCGGGGAGCTGTTTTTT	CASSQVRQNTGELFF	TRBJ2-2	once	TRBV14	NA
TGTGCCAGCAGGGACAGGGTGCTTACAACTGAAGCTTTCTTT	CASRDRVLTTEAFF	TRBJ1-1	medium-sized	TRBV2	TRBD1
TGTGCCAGCAGTGAAGCCGGTCAGCCCCAGCATTTT	CASSEAGQPQHF	TRBJ1-5	few	TRBV6-1	NA
TGCGCCAGCAGCCGGGGGGCTCCGACAGATACGCAGTATTTT	CASSRGAPTDTQYF	TRBJ2-3	once	TRBV5-1	NA
TGTGCCAACAGGGACAGAATGAACACTGAAGCTTTCTTT	CANRDRMNTEAFF	TRBJ1-1	NA	TRBV2	TRBD1
TGTGCCAGCAGCTTACTCTTTTACGAGCAGTACTTC	CASSLLFYEQYF	TRBJ2-7	few	TRBV5-6	NA
TGTGCCAGTCGGACTAAAGGGGGTAATTCACCCCTCCACTTT	CASRTKGGNSPLHF	TRBJ1-6	few	TRBV19	NA
TGTGCCAGCAGTGGGACTAGCGGGCCCTACGAGCAGTACTTC	CASSGTSGPYEQYF	TRBJ2-7	NA	TRBV13	TRBD2
TGCGCCAGCAGCCAAGCCCAGGGACTGTTAAATGGCTACACCTTC	CASSQAQGLLNGYTF	TRBJ1-2	NA	TRBV4-3	NA
TGTGCCAGCGGGAGCTATAGCAATCAGCCCCAGCATTTT	CASGSYSNQPQHF	TRBJ1-5	NA	TRBV2	NA
TGTGCCTGGACAAGCTCTGGGGCCAACGTCCTGACTTTC	CAWTSSGANVLTF	TRBJ2-6	NA	TRBV30	NA
TGTGCCAGCAGCTTAGGAGGACGACAGGGCAACACTGAAGCTTTCTTT	CASSLGGRQGNTEAFF	TRBJ1-1	NA	TRBV7-2	TRBD1
TGTGCCAGTAGTACAATCAGGGGTGTCGCTGAAAAACTGTTTTTT	CASSTIRGVAEKLFF	TRBJ1-4	few	TRBV19	NA
TGCGCCAGCAGCTTGGGGACCGGAACTATCTATGGCTACACCTTC	CASSLGTGTIYGYTF	TRBJ1-2	few	TRBV5-1	NA
TGCGCCAGCAGCCAAGATTGGGACTCGTTATACGAGCAGTACTTC	CASSQDWDSLYEQYF	TRBJ2-7	NA	TRBV4-3	NA
TGTGCCAGCAGCCCCGGGATTGGGTTTGGCTACACCTTC	CASSPGIGFGYTF	TRBJ1-2	NA	TRBV7-9	NA
TGTGCCAGCAGCTTCCTTACTAGCGGGAGAGGGACAGATACGCAGTATTTT	CASSFLTSGRGTDTQYF	TRBJ2-3	NA	TRBV5-4	TRBD2
TGCGCCAGCAGCTTTTCAGCCCAAGAGACCCAGTACTTC	CASSFSAQETQYF	TRBJ2-5	NA	TRBV5-1	NA
TGTGCCAGCAGCTTAGGAGCGGGAGTCGGAGAGACCCAGTACTTC	CASSLGAGVGETQYF	TRBJ2-5	NA	TRBV7-2	TRBD2
TGTGCCAGCAGCCATCGGACAGGGCCGGTGTACTTC	CASSHRTGPVYF	TRBJ2-7	few	TRBV11-2	TRBD1
TGTGCCAGCAGTGAAATTTGGACAGGGGCTGGTTCACCCCTCCACTTT	CASSEIWTGAGSPLHF	TRBJ1-6	NA	TRBV6-1	TRBD1
TGTGCCAGCAGTAATCCCGAGGGGACTGCGAACGCTTTCTTT	CASSNPEGTANAFF	TRBJ1-1	NA	TRBV7-8	NA
TGTGCCAGCAGTTATAGTACGACAGCGGCCTACGAGCAGTACTTC	CASSYSTTAAYEQYF	TRBJ2-7	NA	TRBV6-2/TRBV6-3	NA
TGTGCCAGCAGCTCCCTCAGCACTAGCGGGAGCGGAGAGACCCAGTACTTC	CASSSLSTSGSGETQYF	TRBJ2-5	NA	TRBV11-3	TRBD2
TGCAGCGGTAGACAGGGTTCAAACACAGATACGCAGTATTTT	CSGRQGSNTDTQYF	TRBJ2-3	NA	TRBV29-1	TRBD1
TGTGCCAGCAGCTTTGGGGAATCCTACGAGCAGTACTTC	CASSFGESYEQYF	TRBJ2-7	NA	TRBV7-3	NA
TGTGCCAGCAGTTACTCGATGGCAGGGGGCGGTCAGCCCCAGCATTTT	CASSYSMAGGGQPQHF	TRBJ1-5	NA	TRBV6-5	TRBD1
TGCAGCGTTTTGGGGGGGTCGGAGACCCAGTACTTC	CSVLGGSETQYF	TRBJ2-5	NA	TRBV29-1	TRBD2